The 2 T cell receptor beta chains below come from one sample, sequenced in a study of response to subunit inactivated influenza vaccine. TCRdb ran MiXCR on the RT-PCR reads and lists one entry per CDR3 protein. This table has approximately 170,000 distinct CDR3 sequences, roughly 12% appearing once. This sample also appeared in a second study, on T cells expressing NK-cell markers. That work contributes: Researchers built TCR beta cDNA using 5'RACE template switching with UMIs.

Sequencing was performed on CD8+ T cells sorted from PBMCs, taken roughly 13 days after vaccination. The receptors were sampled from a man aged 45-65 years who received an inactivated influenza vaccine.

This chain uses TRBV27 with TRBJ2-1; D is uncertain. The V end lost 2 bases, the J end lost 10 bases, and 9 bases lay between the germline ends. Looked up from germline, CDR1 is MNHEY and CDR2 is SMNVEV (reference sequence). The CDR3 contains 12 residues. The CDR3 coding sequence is TGTGCCAGCAGTTTAGGTGCCGGGGAGCAGTTCTTC. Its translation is CASSLGAGEQFF.

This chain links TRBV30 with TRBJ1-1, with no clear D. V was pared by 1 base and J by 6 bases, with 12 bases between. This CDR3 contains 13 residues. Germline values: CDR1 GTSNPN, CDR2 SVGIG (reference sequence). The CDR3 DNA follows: TGTGCCTGGAGTGGCGTGGCGTGGGCTGAAGCTTTCTTT. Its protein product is CAWSGVAWAEAFF.